These 2 T cell receptor beta chains came from one sample sequenced in a study of blood T cell repertoires in COVID-19. Clones were sequenced by immunoSEQ multiplex PCR, and TCRdb holds only the in-frame ones, with some missing. The data show about 320,000 clones, around 84% seen once. The sequencing sample was made of PBMCs or T cells enriched from blood (not recorded which). These receptors were collected from a woman aged 25-40 years who had been exposed to COVID-19.

The rearrangement links TRBV5-1 to TRBJ1-2; D gene unclear. V dropped 0 bases and J dropped 4 bases, with 10 bases sitting between them. The germline CDR1 and CDR2 sequences are SGHRS and YFSETQ. There are 14 residues in the CDR3. In DNA form, the CDR3 reads TGCGCCAGCAGCTTGGACAGCGGGTCCTATGGCTACACCTTC. This encodes CASSLDSGSYGYTF.

This clone was recorded a few times. This chain uses TRBV5-1 with TRBJ1-1; 10 bases line up with TRBD1. Germline V gives CDR1 SGHRS, CDR2 YFSETQ. V gave up 5 bases and J gave up 0 bases; unmatched junction bases: 7. The CDR3 has 16 residues. The CDR3: CASRSGTGVLNTEAFF. Written as DNA, the CDR3 is TGCGCCAGCAGGTCGGGGACAGGGGTTCTGAACACTGAAGCTTTCTTT.